The 2 T cell receptor beta chains below were found in one sample sequenced in a study of blood T cell repertoires in COVID-19 (dated by TCRdb to between 2020 and 2021). The method behind the library was the immunoSEQ multiplex PCR assay. Here the immuneACCESS table is served through TCRdb, limited to in-frame sequences with V and J called. Missing clones are a known gap in these copies; in checked studies unresolved V genes cover under half, and the rest lacks a known reason. Across this sample there are 190,000 or so clones, with about 91% seen only once. Roughly 4% of the sample belongs to the ten largest clones. Source material: peripheral blood. These TCRs come from a woman aged 25 to 39 with acute or convalescent COVID-19.

The chain has TRBV29-1 and TRBJ1-1; no clear D. CDR3 length equals 11 residues. The germline gives CDR1 SQVTM, CDR2 ANQGSEA. V shed 6 bases and J shed 1 base, with 6 bases lying between them. CDR3 loop: CSVTENTEAFF. The CDR3 DNA reads TGCAGCGTCACAGAGAACACTGAAGCTTTCTTT.

This sequence joins TRBV5-6 and TRBJ1-1, with D unclear. Trimming removed 4 bases from V and 11 bases from J, with 21 bases in between. This CDR3 is built from 14 residues. From germline, CDR1 is SGHDT and CDR2 YYEEEE. This CDR3 is CASSPEPSHDAAFF. The DNA of the CDR3 is TGTGCCAGCAGCCCGGAGCCCAGCCATGATGCGGCTTTCTTT.